This T cell receptor beta chain was captured in a study of blood T cell repertoires in COVID-19. Overall study: T cells, B-cell-depleted T cells, or PBMCs supplied cDNA or gDNA.

Germline V lookup: CDR1 WSHSY, CDR2 SAAADI. V lost 4 bases and J lost 0; bases outside the gene matches: 6. This CDR3 is 16 amino acids long. In the authors' workflow: Reference gene primer amplification gave estimated nucleated cell counts. The assay was immunoSEQ multiplex PCR, and TCRdb's table has in-frame clones only and misses some. D and trimming were read from the DNA, whereas the V and J calls and clone size are those reported in that table. Here the sample spans some 45,000 clones, over 75% being singletons. The chain joins TRBV10-2 to TRBJ2-5, with TRBD1 identical over 9 bases. This TCR was sampled from a human donor in a cohort sampled during active COVID-19. The sample consisted of peripheral blood. The chain's CDR3 is CASSARDRAYQETQYF. The DNA for the CDR3 is TGCGCCAGCAGTGCCCGGGACAGGGCGTACCAAGAGACCCAGTACTTC.